This TCR beta chain derives from a study of blood T cell repertoires in COVID-19. About the research overall: Acute-phase and convalescent COVID-19 samples originated in the United States, Italy and Spain. T cells, B-cell-depleted T cells, or PBMCs provided the cDNA or gDNA that served as material.

Germline CDR1 and CDR2: SEHNR and FQNEAQ (reference sequence). Deletions cut 0 bases from V and 0 bases from J, with 3 bases between. There are 14 residues in the CDR3. TCRdb's copy holds only in-frame clones and misses some; the assay was immunoSEQ multiplex PCR. The sample lists about 42,000 clones; about 86% were seen once. The sequencing sample was made of peripheral blood. The receptor was derived from a man aged 70 or older with acute or convalescent COVID-19. The chain uses TRBV7-9 and TRBJ1-5; D not certain. Here the CDR3 DNA reads TGTGCCAGCAGCTTAGCCATTAGCAATCAGCCCCAGCATTTT. As protein: CASSLAISNQPQHF.